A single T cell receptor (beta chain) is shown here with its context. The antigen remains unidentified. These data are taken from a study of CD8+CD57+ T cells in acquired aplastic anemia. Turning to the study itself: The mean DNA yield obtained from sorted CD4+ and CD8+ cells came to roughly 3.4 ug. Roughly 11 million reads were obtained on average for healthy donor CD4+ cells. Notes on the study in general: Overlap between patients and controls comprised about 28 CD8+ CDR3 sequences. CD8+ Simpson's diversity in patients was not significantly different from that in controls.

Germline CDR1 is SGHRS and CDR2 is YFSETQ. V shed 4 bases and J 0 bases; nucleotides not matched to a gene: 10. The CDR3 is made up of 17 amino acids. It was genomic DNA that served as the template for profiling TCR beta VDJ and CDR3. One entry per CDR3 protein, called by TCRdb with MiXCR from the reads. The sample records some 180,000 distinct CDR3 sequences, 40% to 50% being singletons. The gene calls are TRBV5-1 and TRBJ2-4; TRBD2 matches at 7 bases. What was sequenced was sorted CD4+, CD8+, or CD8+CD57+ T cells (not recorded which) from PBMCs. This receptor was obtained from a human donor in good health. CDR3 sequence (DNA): TGCGCCAGCAGCCCCTCAACCGGGACTATAGCCAAAAACATTCAGTACTTC. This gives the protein CASSPSTGTIAKNIQYF.